The clone carrying this TCR beta chain was observed a few times. V lost 2 bases to trimming and J lost 0 bases; unmatched junction nucleotides: 3. The CDR3 runs to 16 residues. In germline, CDR1 is SGHTA, CDR2 FQGTGA. The data were taken from a study of blood T cell repertoires in COVID-19. Study at large: Some COVID-19 samples were acute and others convalescent; all came from the United States, Italy and Spain. In each case, the material was cDNA or gDNA derived from T cells, B-cell-depleted T cells, or PBMCs.

Under the authors' procedure: Scientists estimated how many nucleated cells there were by amplifying reference gene primers. The repertoire was sequenced with immunoSEQ multiplex PCR; TCRdb's copy has only in-frame clones and lacks some. V, J and clone size reflect that table, while D and trimming were determined from the DNA. The table has about 120,000 clones, approximately 84% seen once. Source material: peripheral blood. V and J are TRBV7-3 and TRBJ2-1, with TRBD2 matching over 8 bases. The receptor was derived from a man between 65 and 80 years old with active or convalescent COVID-19. CDR3 residues: CASSLREGYSYNEQFF. CDR3 bases: TGTGCCAGCAGCTTACGGGAGGGCTACTCCTACAATGAGCAGTTCTTC.